Listed here is a single T cell receptor (beta chain). The antigen remains unidentified. Repertoires were generated with immunoSEQ multiplex PCR, while TCRdb's copy carries only in-frame clones and drops some. The data show about 33,000 clones, with roughly 88% seen just once and approximately 6.8% held by the top ten. Germline-derived CDR1 and CDR2 are MNHEY and SVGAGI. V was shortened by 6 bases and J by 4 bases, with 18 bases between the two germline ends. The CDR3 consists of 15 residues. This sample was taken from a study of lymphopenia after photon versus proton radiotherapy. General observations from the study: Better survival with proton therapy was suggested as possible, not demonstrated. Under photons, naive T cells and diversity fell while effector/memory populations rose. Oligoclonal CD8+ Temra expansion after nadir drove photon patients' diversity drop.

Sequences were derived from peripheral blood, sampled from a patient treated with photon-based radiotherapy. This sequence originates from a woman in her fifties or sixties with pancreatic cancer. The chain links TRBV6-5 to TRBJ1-2; tentative D call: TRBD1 (6 bases). CDR3 in DNA: TGTGCCAGCAGAGCCGACAGGACTAACCCCTATGGCTACACCTTC. The encoded protein is CASRADRTNPYGYTF.